The next 18 T cell receptor beta chains were all read from a single sample in a study of blood T cell repertoires in COVID-19. The table came from immunoSEQ multiplex PCR; TCRdb's copy has only in-frame clones and leaves some out. The sample holds a few hundred thousand clones, 80% to 90% seen once. Sequenced: PBMCs or T cells enriched from blood (not recorded which). The receptor set was obtained from a woman aged 25 to 39 who had recovered from COVID-19.

The J gene is TRBJ2-6, the V gene TRBV4-2; 8 bases are shared with TRBD1. J gave up 10 bases and V 0 bases, and 2 bases lay outside the gene matches. The CDR3 consists of 14 residues. The germline CDR1 and CDR2 sequences are LGHNA and YNFKEQ. CDR3 sequence: CASSQDGQGNVLTF. In DNA form, the CDR3 reads TGTGCCAGCAGCCAAGACGGACAGGGTAACGTCCTGACTTTC.

The gene calls are TRBV6-5 and TRBJ1-1; TRBD1 is a possible D gene (5 bases). Trimming removed 6 bases from V and 1 base from J, with 15 bases in between. The CDR3 totals 15 residues. Germline assignment: CDR1 MNHEY and CDR2 SVGAGI. The DNA for the CDR3 is TGTGCCAGCAGGCGTTCGTGGGGCTGGAACACTGAAGCTTTCTTT. As protein: CASRRSWGWNTEAFF.

The chain links TRBV6-1 to TRBJ1-1; no clear D. The germline V gene has CDR1 MNHNS and CDR2 SASEGT. With 3 bases removed from V and 3 bases from J, the gap between germline ends came to 8 bases. This CDR3 is built from 13 residues. The CDR3, as DNA: TGTGCCAGCAGTGAGAGGCAAGACACTGAAGCTTTCTTT. It codes for CASSERQDTEAFF.

The chain has TRBV9 and TRBJ2-4; D ambiguous. Germline CDR1 is SGDLS and CDR2 is YYNGEE. V lost 4 bases and J 7 bases, leaving 15 bases between the germline ends. CDR3 length: 14 residues. The CDR3 region is CASSPRMNRNIQYF. The CDR3, as DNA: TGTGCCAGCAGCCCTAGGATGAATCGGAACATTCAGTACTTC.

This chain joins TRBV28 and TRBJ1-5, with D possibly TRBD1 on 5 matching bases. The germline V gene has CDR1 MDHEN and CDR2 SYDVKM. The V gene lost 6 bases and the J gene lost 5 bases, with 23 bases spanning the gap. The CDR3 spans 17 residues. DNA for the CDR3: TGTGCCAGCAGGCCATACTGGGGGGGATCGAGAGATCAGCCCCAGCATTTT. Encoded protein: CASRPYWGGSRDQPQHF. Drawing the rest from reference TRBV28 and TRBJ1-5, the complete variable domain is DVKVTQSSRYLVKRTGEKVFLECVQDMDHENMFWYRQDPGLGLRLIYFSYDVKMKEKGDIPEGYSVSREKKERFSLILESASTNQTSMYLCASRPYWGGSRDQPQHFGDGTRLSIL.

The chain has TRBV11-2 and TRBJ1-1, with D tentatively TRBD1 (5 bases). There are 13 residues in the CDR3. CDR1 SGHAT and CDR2 FQNNGV come from the germline V gene. The V end was cut by 3 bases, the J end by 4 bases, with 9 bases between. The CDR3, as DNA: TGTGCCAGCAGCTTCCCGGGGGTCACTGAAGCTTTCTTT. Translating it yields CASSFPGVTEAFF.

In its sample, this clone was seen a few times. CDR3 sequence: CASSSLAGGHEQYF. The CDR3 region has the DNA TGTGCCAGCAGCTCGTTAGCGGGAGGGCACGAGCAGTACTTC. The chain uses TRBV7-8 and TRBJ2-7, with 11 bases aligning to TRBD2. The trim removed 4 bases at V and 5 bases at J, leaving 4 bases unmatched. The CDR3 has 14 residues. Germline lookup yields CDR1 SGHVS and CDR2 FQNEAQ.

V and J are TRBV25-1 and TRBJ1-1; 8 positions agree with TRBD1. Germline V gene data show CDR1 as MGHDK and CDR2 as SYGVNS. V dropped 7 bases and J dropped 2; count of bases not matched to a gene: 9. The CDR3 contains 15 residues. CDR3 residues: CASTSPDRGNTEAFF. In DNA form, the CDR3 reads TGTGCCAGCACCTCGCCCGACAGGGGCAACACTGAAGCTTTCTTT.

The J gene is TRBJ1-2, the V gene TRBV6-5, with D tentatively TRBD1 (6 bases). The CDR3 runs to 13 residues. V lost 6 bases, J lost 3 bases, and 11 bases lay in between. Germline values: CDR1 MNHEY, CDR2 SVGAGI. In nucleotides, the CDR3 is TGTGCCAGCAGAGGGGACACCTACTATGGCTACACCTTC. It translates to CASRGDTYYGYTF.

The gene calls are TRBV20-1 and TRBJ1-5; D may be TRBD1 (6 bases). CDR3 size: 12 residues. The germline V and J ends were trimmed by 3 bases and 6 bases, with 9 bases remaining between them. Germline-derived CDR1 and CDR2 are DFQATT and SNEGSKA (reference sequence). The CDR3 reads CSASWGPQPQHF. As DNA, the CDR3 is TGCAGTGCTAGTTGGGGGCCTCAGCCCCAGCATTTT.

The table lists this clone with a count of one. This sequence joins TRBV4-2 and TRBJ2-3; 10 nucleotides match TRBD2. CDR1 and CDR2 (germline): LGHNA, YNFKEQ. The CDR3 contains 16 residues. V gave up 4 bases and J gave up 3 bases; unmatched junction bases: 7. The DNA of the CDR3 is TGTGCCAGCAGCCTATATCTAGCGGGAGCAACAGATACGCAGTATTTT. It encodes CASSLYLAGATDTQYF.

The J gene is TRBJ1-4, the V gene TRBV30; the D gene is possibly TRBD1 (5 bases). The V and J ends lost 6 bases and 14 bases respectively, with 16 bases between them. CDR1 and CDR2 (germline): GTSNPN, SVGIG (reference sequence). The CDR3 runs 11 residues. DNA of the CDR3: TGTGCCTGTCGACAGACCAATAAGCTGTTTTTT. Translation: CACRQTNKLFF. Variable domain in full (rest from reference TRBV30 and TRBJ1-4): SQTIHQWPATLVQPVGSPLSLECTVEGTSNPNLYWYRQAAGRGLQLLFYSVGIGQISSEVPQNLSASRPQDRQFILSSKKLLLSDSGFYLCACRQTNKLFFGSGTQLSVL.

The J gene is TRBJ2-7, the V gene TRBV4-1; tentatively, D is TRBD2 (6 bases). Looked up from germline, CDR1 is MGHRA and CDR2 is YSYEKL. The CDR3 totals 17 residues. The V and J ends lost 1 base and 6 bases respectively, with 22 bases between them. The CDR3 coding sequence is TGCGCCAGCAGCCAAGGATGGGGACTGCCCTCATACGCCGAGCAGTACTTC. Its protein is CASSQGWGLPSYAEQYF.

The chain combines TRBV6-6 with TRBJ1-1; no clear D. CDR3 size: 14 residues. The ends were cut back, 6 bases at V and 1 base at J, with 12 bases in the middle. CDR1 and CDR2 from the germline V gene are MNHNY and SVGAGI (reference sequence). Written as DNA, the CDR3 is TGTGCCAGCAGCCAAGACCGACAGAACACTGAAGCTTTCTTT. Its protein is CASSQDRQNTEAFF.

This clone was seen a single time. This chain links TRBV21-1 with TRBJ2-7; TRBD1 reflects the table's D call only, with no check against the DNA. TRBV21-1 is shown as a pseudogene. The CDR3 loop spans 18 amino acids. This CDR3 reads CASSKTSPGTGDLREQYF. The DNA of the CDR3 is TGTGCCAGCAGCAAAACCTCCCCAGGGACAGGGGACCTGAGGGAGCAGTACTTC.

As regards this clone: One junction end disagrees with the germline gene, perhaps due to a read error. This chain uses TRBV28 with TRBJ1-2; possibly TRBD1 for D (6 bases). This CDR3 has 15 residues. Germline-derived CDR1 and CDR2 are MDHEN and SYDVKM. The CDR3 sequence is CASSFSTGLNYDYTF. For the CDR3, the DNA is TGTGCCAGCAGTTTCTCCACAGGGTTGAACTATGACTACACCTTC.

The chain is built from TRBV24-1 and TRBJ2-1, with 9 nucleotides matching TRBD2. The V and J ends lost 12 bases and 3 bases, in that order; junction bases with no gene match: 14. Germline V gene sequence: CDR1 KGHDR, CDR2 SFDVKD. The CDR3 extends over 16 amino acids. This CDR3 is CAAIAGVISGYNEQFF. The CDR3 DNA reads as TGTGCCGCCATAGCGGGAGTGATCAGTGGCTACAATGAGCAGTTCTTC.

V gene TRBV2 combines with J gene TRBJ1-5; TRBD1 matches at 9 bases. The CDR3 runs to 16 residues. CDR1 and CDR2 from the germline V gene are SNHLY and FYNNEI. Trimming cost V 6 bases and J 2 bases; bases outside gene matches: 8. Written as DNA, the CDR3 is TGTGCCAGCAGCGAGGGACAGGGCATCGGCAATCAGCCCCAGCATTTT. Protein sequence: CASSEGQGIGNQPQHF.